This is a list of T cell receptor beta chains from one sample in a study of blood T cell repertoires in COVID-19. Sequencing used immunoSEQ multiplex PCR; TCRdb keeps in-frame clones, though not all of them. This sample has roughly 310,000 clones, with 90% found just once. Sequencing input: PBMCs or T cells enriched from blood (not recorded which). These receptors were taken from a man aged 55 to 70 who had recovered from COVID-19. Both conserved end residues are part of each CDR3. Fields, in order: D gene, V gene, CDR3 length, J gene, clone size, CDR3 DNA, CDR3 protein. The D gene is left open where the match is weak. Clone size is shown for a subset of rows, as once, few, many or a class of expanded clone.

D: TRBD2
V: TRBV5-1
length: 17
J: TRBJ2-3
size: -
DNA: TGCGCCAGCAGCACGGACCACAGCGGGGGGCTCACAGATACGCAGTATTTT
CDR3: CASSTDHSGGLTDTQYF

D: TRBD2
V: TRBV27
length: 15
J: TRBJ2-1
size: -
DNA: TGTGCCAGCAGTTTAGGGCGGGGGGAGTACAATGAGCAGTTCTTC
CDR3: CASSLGRGEYNEQFF

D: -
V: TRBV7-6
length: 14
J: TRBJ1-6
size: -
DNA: TGTGCCAGCAGCTGGGAACAGGGCGATTCACCCCTCCACTTT
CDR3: CASSWEQGDSPLHF

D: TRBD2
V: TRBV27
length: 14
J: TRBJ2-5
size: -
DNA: TGTGCCAGCAGTCCCCGGGGGGGCAGGGAGACCCAGTACTTC
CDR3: CASSPRGGRETQYF

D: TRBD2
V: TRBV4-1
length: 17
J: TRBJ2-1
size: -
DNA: TGCGCCAGCAGCCAAGTTTCAGGGGCGGGGGGGTCCACAGAGCAGTTCTTC
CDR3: CASSQVSGAGGSTEQFF

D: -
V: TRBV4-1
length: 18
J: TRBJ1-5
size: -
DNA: TGCGCCAGCAGCCAAGATGCGGGCCCACCGGTAAGCAATCAGCCCCAGCATTTT
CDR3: CASSQDAGPPVSNQPQHF

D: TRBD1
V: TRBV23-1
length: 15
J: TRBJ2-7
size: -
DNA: TGCGCCAGCAGTCCCCCGGGACAGCACTCCTACGAGCAGTACTTC
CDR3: CASSPPGQHSYEQYF

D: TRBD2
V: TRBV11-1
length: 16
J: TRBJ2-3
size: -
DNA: TGTGCCAGCAGCCGGCTAGCGCGGGAGGCTGGGGATACGCAGTATTTT
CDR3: CASSRLAREAGDTQYF

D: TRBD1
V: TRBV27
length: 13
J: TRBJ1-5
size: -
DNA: TGTGCCAGCAGGACAGGGGAATCACAGCCCCAGCATTTT
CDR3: CASRTGESQPQHF

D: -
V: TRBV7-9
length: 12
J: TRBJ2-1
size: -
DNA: TGTGCCAGCAGCGTAAGCGGGAATGAGCAGTTCTTC
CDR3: CASSVSGNEQFF

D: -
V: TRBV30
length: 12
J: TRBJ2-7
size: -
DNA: TGTGCCTGGAGCGAGAGCTCCTACGAGCAGTACTTC
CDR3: CAWSESSYEQYF

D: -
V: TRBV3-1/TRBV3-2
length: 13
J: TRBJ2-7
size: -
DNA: TGTGCCAGCAGTTTTGGACAGTTTTACGAGCAGTACTTC
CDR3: CASSFGQFYEQYF

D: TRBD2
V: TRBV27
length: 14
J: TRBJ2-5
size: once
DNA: TGTGCCAGCAGTTTAGCGGGAGGGCCGGAGACCCAGTACTTC
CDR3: CASSLAGGPETQYF

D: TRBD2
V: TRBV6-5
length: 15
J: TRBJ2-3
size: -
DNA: TGTGCCAGCAGTTCCATAGCGGGAATCACAGATACGCAGTATTTT
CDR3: CASSSIAGITDTQYF

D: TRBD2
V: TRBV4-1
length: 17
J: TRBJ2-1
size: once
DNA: TGCGCCAGCAGCCAAGCCACACTAGCGGGAGGCTACAATGAGCAGTTCTTC
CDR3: CASSQATLAGGYNEQFF

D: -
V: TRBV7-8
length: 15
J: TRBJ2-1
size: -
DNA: TGTGCCAGCAGCCGTAAGAGACTAGTTGACAATGAGCAGTTCTTC
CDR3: CASSRKRLVDNEQFF

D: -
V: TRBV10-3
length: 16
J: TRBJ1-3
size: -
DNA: TGTGCCATCTCCCCTTTCGGCGGGCCCTCTGGAAACACCATATATTTT
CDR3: CAISPFGGPSGNTIYF

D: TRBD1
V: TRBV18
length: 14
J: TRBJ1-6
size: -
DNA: TGTGCCAGCTCACCCGGACAGGGTGGCTCACCCCTCCACTTT
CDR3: CASSPGQGGSPLHF

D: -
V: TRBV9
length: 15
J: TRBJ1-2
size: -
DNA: TGTGCCAGCAGCGTAGTTGGGCAGACCCTCTATGGCTACACCTTC
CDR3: CASSVVGQTLYGYTF

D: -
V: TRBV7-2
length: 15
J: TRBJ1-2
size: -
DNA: TGTGCCAGCAGCTTACACGCGGGACCGAACTATGGCTACACCTTC
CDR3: CASSLHAGPNYGYTF

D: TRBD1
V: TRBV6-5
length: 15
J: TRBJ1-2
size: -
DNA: TGTGCCAGCAGTTCCGGGACAGGGGTAGGATTTGGCTACACCTTC
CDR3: CASSSGTGVGFGYTF

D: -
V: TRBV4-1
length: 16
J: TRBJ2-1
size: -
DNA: TGCGCCAGCAGCCAAGGGGTTAGCGGCAACTACAATGAGCAGTTCTTC
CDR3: CASSQGVSGNYNEQFF

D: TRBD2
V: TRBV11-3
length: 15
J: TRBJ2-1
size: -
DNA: TGTGCCAGCCAGAGCGGGAGTTATTACTACAATGAGCAGTTCTTC
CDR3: CASQSGSYYYNEQFF

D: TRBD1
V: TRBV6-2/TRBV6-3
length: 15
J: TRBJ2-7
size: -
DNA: TGTGCCAGCAGTGCCGGGACAGGGGGGCCCTACGAGCAGTACTTC
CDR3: CASSAGTGGPYEQYF

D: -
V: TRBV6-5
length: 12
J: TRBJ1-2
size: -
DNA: TGTGCCAGCCGGGACACCTCAACTGGCTACACCTTC
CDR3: CASRDTSTGYTF

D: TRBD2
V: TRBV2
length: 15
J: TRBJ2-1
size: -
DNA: TGTGCCAGCAGCGATGGGGGGGGAACCTACAATGAGCAGTTCTTC
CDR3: CASSDGGGTYNEQFF

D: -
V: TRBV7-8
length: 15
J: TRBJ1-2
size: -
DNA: TGTGCCAGCAGCTTCGTCCAGGCCCCGGGAGATGGCTACACCTTC
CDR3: CASSFVQAPGDGYTF

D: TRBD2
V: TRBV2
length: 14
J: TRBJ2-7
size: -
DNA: TGTGCCAGCAGTGGGATGCGGGAGGCGTACGAGCAGTACTTC
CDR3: CASSGMREAYEQYF

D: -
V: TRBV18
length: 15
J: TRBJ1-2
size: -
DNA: TGTGCCAGCTCACCTCAGGCACAGACCAACTATGGCTACACCTTC
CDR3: CASSPQAQTNYGYTF

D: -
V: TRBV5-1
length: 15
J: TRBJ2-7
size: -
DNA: TGCGCCAGCAGCTTGGCCAAGGCAGGGCAATACGAGCAGTACTTC
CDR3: CASSLAKAGQYEQYF

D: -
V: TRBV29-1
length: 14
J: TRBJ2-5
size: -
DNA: TGCAGCGTTTCCCGTACAGAGTACCAAGAGACCCAGTACTTC
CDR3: CSVSRTEYQETQYF

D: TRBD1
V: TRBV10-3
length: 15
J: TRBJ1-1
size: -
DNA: TGTGCCATCAGTGAGCGGACAGGGGGCGCGGGTGAAGCTTTCTTT
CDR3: CAISERTGGAGEAFF

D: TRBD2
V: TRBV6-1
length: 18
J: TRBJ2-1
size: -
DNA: TGTGCCAGCAGTGTTCTAGCGGGAGGGGTAAGAGCCTACAATGAGCAGTTCTTC
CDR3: CASSVLAGGVRAYNEQFF

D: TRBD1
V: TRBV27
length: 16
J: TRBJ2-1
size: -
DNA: TGTGCCAGCAGTTCTCCAGACAGGGGCTACTACAATGAGCAGTTCTTC
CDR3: CASSSPDRGYYNEQFF

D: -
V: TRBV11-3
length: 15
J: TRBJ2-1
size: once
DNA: TGTGCCAGCAGCTTAGCCCGGGTTCCTTACAATGAGCAGTTCTTC
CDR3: CASSLARVPYNEQFF

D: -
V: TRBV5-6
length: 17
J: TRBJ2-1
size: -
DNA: TGTGCCAGCAGCTTGTATATCAGGGTGGGGCAGATCAGGGAGCAGTTCTTC
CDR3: CASSLYIRVGQIREQFF

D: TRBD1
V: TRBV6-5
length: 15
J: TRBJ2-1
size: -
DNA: TGTGCCAGCAGTCCGACAGGGAGCTCCTACAATGAGCAGTTCTTC
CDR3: CASSPTGSSYNEQFF

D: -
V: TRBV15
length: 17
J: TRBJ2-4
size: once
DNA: TGTGCCACCAGCCGAGGAAGGGAGGTCCTAGTCAAAAACATTCAGTACTTC
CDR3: CATSRGREVLVKNIQYF

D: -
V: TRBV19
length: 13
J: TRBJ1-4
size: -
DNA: TGTGCCAGTAATAGTCGGACTTCTGAAAAACTGTTTTTT
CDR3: CASNSRTSEKLFF